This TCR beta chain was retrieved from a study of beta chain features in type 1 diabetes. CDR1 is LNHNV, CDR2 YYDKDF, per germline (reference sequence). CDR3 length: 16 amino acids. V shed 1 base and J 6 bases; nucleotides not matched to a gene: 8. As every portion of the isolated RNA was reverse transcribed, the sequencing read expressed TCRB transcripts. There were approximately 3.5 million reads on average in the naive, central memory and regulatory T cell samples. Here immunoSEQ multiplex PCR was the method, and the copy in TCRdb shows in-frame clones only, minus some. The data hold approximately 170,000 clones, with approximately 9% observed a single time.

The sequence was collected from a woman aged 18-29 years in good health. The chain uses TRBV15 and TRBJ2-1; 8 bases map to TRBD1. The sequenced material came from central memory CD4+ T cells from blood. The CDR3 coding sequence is TGTGCCACCAGCAGAGGGGACAGGAGAAATTTCAATGAGCAGTTCTTC. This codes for CATSRGDRRNFNEQFF.